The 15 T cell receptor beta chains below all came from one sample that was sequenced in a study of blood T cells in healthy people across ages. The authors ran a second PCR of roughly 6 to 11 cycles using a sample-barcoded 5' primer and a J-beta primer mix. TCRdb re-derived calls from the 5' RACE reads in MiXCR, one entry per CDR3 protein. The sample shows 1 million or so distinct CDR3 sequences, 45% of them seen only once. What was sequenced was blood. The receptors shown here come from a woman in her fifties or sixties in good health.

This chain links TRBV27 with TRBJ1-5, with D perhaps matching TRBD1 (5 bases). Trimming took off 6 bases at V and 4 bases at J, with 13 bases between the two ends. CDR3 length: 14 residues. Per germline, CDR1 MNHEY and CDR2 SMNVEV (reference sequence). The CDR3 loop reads CASSWTGVNQPQHF. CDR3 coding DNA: TGTGCCAGCAGCTGGACGGGGGTAAATCAGCCCCAGCATTTT.

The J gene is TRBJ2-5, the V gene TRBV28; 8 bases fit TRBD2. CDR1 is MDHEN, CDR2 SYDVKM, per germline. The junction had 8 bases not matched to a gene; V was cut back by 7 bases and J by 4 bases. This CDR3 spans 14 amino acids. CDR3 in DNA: TGTGCCAGCACCCCTGGTACTAGCGGAGAGACCCAGTACTTC. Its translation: CASTPGTSGETQYF. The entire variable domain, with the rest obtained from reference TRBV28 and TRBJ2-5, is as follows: DVKVTQSSRYLVKRTGEKVFLECVQDMDHENMFWYRQDPGLGLRLIYFSYDVKMKEKGDIPEGYSVSREKKERFSLILESASTNQTSMYLCASTPGTSGETQYFGPGTRLLVL.

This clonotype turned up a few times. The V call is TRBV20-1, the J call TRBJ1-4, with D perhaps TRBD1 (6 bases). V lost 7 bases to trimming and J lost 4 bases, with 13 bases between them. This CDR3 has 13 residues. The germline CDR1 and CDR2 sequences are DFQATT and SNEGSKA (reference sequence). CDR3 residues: CSVQDRLNEKLFF. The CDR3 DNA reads TGCAGTGTACAGGACAGACTTAATGAAAAACTGTTTTTT.

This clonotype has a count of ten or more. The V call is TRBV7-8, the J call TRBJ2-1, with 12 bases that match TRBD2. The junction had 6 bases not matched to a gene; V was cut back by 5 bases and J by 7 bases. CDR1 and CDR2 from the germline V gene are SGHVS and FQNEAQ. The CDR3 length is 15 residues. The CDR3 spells CASSVGLAGVNEQFF. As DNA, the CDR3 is TGTGCCAGCAGCGTGGGACTAGCGGGCGTAAATGAGCAGTTCTTC.

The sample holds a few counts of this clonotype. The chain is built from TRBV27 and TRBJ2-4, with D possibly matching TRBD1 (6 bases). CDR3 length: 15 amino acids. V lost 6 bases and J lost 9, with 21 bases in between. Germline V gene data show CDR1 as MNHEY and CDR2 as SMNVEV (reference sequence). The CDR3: CASSPTTGQNGIQYF. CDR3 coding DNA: TGTGCCAGCAGCCCCACTACAGGGCAGAATGGCATTCAGTACTTC.

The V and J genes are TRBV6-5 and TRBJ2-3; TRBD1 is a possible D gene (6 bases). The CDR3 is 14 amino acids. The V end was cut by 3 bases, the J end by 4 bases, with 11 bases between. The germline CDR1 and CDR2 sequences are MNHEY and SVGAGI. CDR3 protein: CASSYGQGSDTQYF. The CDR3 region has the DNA TGTGCCAGCAGTTATGGGCAGGGGTCAGATACGCAGTATTTT.

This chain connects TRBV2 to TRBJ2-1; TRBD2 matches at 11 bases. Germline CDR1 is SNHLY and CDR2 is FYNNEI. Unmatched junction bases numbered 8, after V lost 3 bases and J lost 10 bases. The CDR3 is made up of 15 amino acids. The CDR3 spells CASSETRLAGGEQFF. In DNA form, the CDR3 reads TGTGCCAGCAGTGAGACCCGCCTAGCGGGAGGAGAGCAGTTCTTC.

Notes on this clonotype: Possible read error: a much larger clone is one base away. The CDR3 DNA reads TGTGCCAGCAGTGTTGTGGGGAAGTATGGCTACACCTTC. Translated: CASSVVGKYGYTF. This rearrangement joins TRBV12-3 or TRBV12-4 to TRBJ1-2; D remains ambiguous. V lost 5 bases to trimming and J lost 5 bases, with 12 bases between them. This CDR3 region has 13 residues.

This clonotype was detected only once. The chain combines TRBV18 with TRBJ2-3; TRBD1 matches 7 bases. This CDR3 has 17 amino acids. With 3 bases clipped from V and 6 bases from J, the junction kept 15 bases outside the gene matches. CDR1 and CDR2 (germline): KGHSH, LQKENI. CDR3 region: CASSPWPTGLDTDTQYF. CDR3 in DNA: TGTGCCAGCTCACCTTGGCCGACAGGGCTGGACACGGATACGCAGTATTTT.

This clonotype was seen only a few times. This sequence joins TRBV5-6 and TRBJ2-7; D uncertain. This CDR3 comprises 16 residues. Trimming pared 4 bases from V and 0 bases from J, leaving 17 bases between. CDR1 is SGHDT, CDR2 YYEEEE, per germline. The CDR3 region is CASSLLSNWDSYEQYF. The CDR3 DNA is TGTGCCAGCAGCCTACTTAGTAATTGGGACTCCTACGAGCAGTACTTC.

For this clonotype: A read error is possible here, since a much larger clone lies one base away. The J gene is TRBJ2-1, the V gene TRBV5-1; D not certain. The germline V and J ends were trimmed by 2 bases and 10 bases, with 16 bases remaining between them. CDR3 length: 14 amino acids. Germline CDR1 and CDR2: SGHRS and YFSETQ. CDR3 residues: CASSLGNRAKEQFF. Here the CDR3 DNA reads TGCGCCAGCAGCTTAGGGAACAGAGCCAAGGAGCAGTTCTTC.

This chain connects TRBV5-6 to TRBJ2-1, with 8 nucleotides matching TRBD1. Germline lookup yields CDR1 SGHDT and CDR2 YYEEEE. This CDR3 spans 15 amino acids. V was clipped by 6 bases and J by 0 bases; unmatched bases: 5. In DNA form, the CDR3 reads TGTGCCAGCACGCAGGGGGCTGGCTCCTACAATGAGCAGTTCTTC. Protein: CASTQGAGSYNEQFF.

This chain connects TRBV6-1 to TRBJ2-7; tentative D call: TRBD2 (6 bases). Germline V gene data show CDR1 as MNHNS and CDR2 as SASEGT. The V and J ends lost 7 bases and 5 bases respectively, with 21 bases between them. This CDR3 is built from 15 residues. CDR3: CASMVDSGESDEQYF. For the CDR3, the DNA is TGTGCCAGCATGGTTGACTCGGGAGAGTCCGACGAGCAGTACTTC.

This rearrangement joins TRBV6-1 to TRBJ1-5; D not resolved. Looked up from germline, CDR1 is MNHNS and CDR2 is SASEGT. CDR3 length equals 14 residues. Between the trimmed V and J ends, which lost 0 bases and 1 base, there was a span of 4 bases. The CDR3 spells CASSEAWSNQPQHF. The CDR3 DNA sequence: TGTGCCAGCAGTGAAGCTTGGAGCAATCAGCCCCAGCATTTT.

As DNA, the CDR3 is TGTGCCAGCAGTTTTATGGGGGCCTACGAGCAGTACTTC. Protein product: CASSFMGAYEQYF. The V and J genes are TRBV27 and TRBJ2-7, with D possibly called TRBD1 or TRBD2 (5 bases each). The V gene's germline CDR1 is MNHEY and CDR2 SMNVEV (reference sequence). The germline V and J ends were trimmed by 3 bases and 2 bases, with 8 bases remaining between them. This CDR3 region has 13 residues.